The 13 T cell receptor beta chains given below trace back to one sample, sequenced in a study of T-cell memory formation after mild COVID-19. One entry per CDR3 protein, called by TCRdb with MiXCR from the 5' RACE reads. This sample has about 560,000 distinct CDR3 sequences; 15% to 20% occur once, and the top ten carry around 12%. Specimen: PBMCs or a T cell subset sorted from them (not recorded which). Receptor source: an adult woman who had mild COVID-19 (a few samples of this study predate the infection). Cell type and time point are not known.

The sample holds many counts of this clonotype. This chain connects TRBV20-1 to TRBJ2-5; no clear D gene. Germline V gene lookup returns CDR1 DFQATT and CDR2 SNEGSKA (reference sequence). V lost 0 bases to trimming and J lost 9 bases, with 8 bases between them. The CDR3 consists of 11 residues. The CDR3 loop is CSAREPPAQYF. CDR3 DNA sequence: TGCAGTGCTAGAGAACCCCCTGCCCAGTACTTC.

The rearrangement uses TRBV6-5 and TRBJ1-5, with D possibly TRBD1 on 5 matching bases. V dropped 6 bases and J dropped 2 bases, with 11 bases sitting between them. The CDR3 has 14 residues. Germline V gene data show CDR1 as MNHEY and CDR2 as SVGAGI. The CDR3 nucleotides read TGTGCCAGCAGACGCTCCAGGGGCAATCAGCCCCAGCATTTT. This translates into CASRRSRGNQPQHF.

The V gene is TRBV12-3 or TRBV12-4, the J gene TRBJ2-7; D perhaps matches TRBD1 (7 bases). CDR3 size: 15 residues. V was clipped by 5 bases and J by 3 bases, with 17 bases between them. CDR3 in amino acids: CASSSNRGGGYEQYF. The CDR3 DNA reads as TGTGCCAGCAGTAGTAACAGGGGAGGCGGCTACGAGCAGTACTTC.

This clonotype was detected a few times. This rearrangement joins TRBV3-1 to TRBJ2-1; tentatively, D is TRBD1 or TRBD2 (5 bases each). V shed 0 bases and J shed 2 bases, with 8 bases lying between them. CDR1 and CDR2 from the germline V gene are LGHDT and YNNKEL (reference sequence). There are 15 residues in the CDR3. The CDR3 here is CASSQERGAYNEQFF. Written as DNA, the CDR3 is TGTGCCAGCAGCCAAGAGAGAGGGGCCTACAATGAGCAGTTCTTC.

This clonotype has a handful of counts. This rearrangement joins TRBV5-1 to TRBJ2-5; no clear D gene. V dropped 4 bases and J dropped 5 bases, with 15 bases sitting between them. CDR1 is SGHRS and CDR2 is YFSETQ in the germline V gene. The CDR3 is 14 amino acids. CDR3 nucleotide sequence: TGCGCCAGCAGCGAAGGACCGCCCGGGGAGACCCAGTACTTC. Amino acid sequence: CASSEGPPGETQYF. Together with reference TRBV5-1 and TRBJ2-5, the CDR3 gives the full variable domain: KAGVTQTPRYLIKTRGQQVTLSCSPISGHRSVSWYQQTPGQGLQFLFEYFSETQRNKGNFPGRFSGRQFSNSRSEMNVSTLELGDSALYLCASSEGPPGETQYFGPGTRLLVL.

This clonotype came up a few times. CDR3 DNA: TGTGCCAGCATCGGGGGGGGCTCCTACAATGAGCAGTTCTTC. It codes for CASIGGGSYNEQFF. The chain combines TRBV25-1 with TRBJ2-1; TRBD2 agrees at 8 bases. The CDR3 covers 14 residues. Germline V gene lookup returns CDR1 MGHDK and CDR2 SYGVNS. The V gene end was trimmed by 7 bases and the J gene end by 0 bases; junction bases not matched to a gene: 2.

The J gene is TRBJ2-1, the V gene TRBV3-1, with TRBD1 identical over 8 bases. The length of the CDR3 is 17 residues. The germline V gene encodes CDR1 LGHDT and CDR2 YNNKEL (reference sequence). V lost 4 bases to trimming and J lost 0 bases; unmatched junction nucleotides: 8. CDR3 nucleotides: TGTGCCAGCAGCCCGAGAGTCAGGGGGCCCTCCTACAATGAGCAGTTCTTC. Its translation: CASSPRVRGPSYNEQFF.

The gene calls are TRBV7-9 and TRBJ2-7; weak D call: TRBD1 (6 bases). The CDR3 is 13 residues long. V lost 5 bases and J lost 2, with 10 bases in between. Germline-derived CDR1 and CDR2 are SEHNR and FQNEAQ (reference sequence). In DNA form, the CDR3 reads TGTGCCAGCAGCCCAGGGGTTCCCTACGAGCAGTACTTC. This gives the protein CASSPGVPYEQYF. The variable domain in full, with the rest retrieved from reference TRBV7-9 and TRBJ2-7, is DTGVSQNPRHKITKRGQNVTFRCDPISEHNRLYWYRQTLGQGPEFLTYFQNEAQLEKSRLLSDRFSAERPKGSFSTLEIQRTEQGDSAMYLCASSPGVPYEQYFGPGTRLTVT.

This clonotype came up once. The CDR3 protein is CASSPGALAPSTDTQYF. CDR3 DNA: TGTGCCAGCAGCCCAGGGGCCCTAGCACCTAGCACAGATACGCAGTATTTT. The chain recombines TRBV7-8 with TRBJ2-3, with D possibly matching TRBD1 (6 bases). The germline CDR1 and CDR2 sequences are SGHVS and FQNEAQ. Trimming pared 5 bases from V and 0 bases from J, leaving 18 bases between. CDR3 length equals 17 residues.

The genes are TRBV19 and TRBJ1-6; D gene unclear. V was cut by 6 bases and J by 7 bases, with 13 bases left in between. The CDR3 is made up of 14 amino acids. CDR1 is LNHDA, CDR2 SQIVND, per germline (reference sequence). CDR3 bases: TGTGCCAGTAGAGAGGAGATCGGAAATTCACCCCTCCACTTT. It encodes CASREEIGNSPLHF.

This chain uses TRBV5-1 with TRBJ2-3; TRBD1 aligns across 10 bases. V lost 0 bases and J lost 6; bases outside the gene matches: 13. This CDR3 is built from 18 residues. Germline assignment: CDR1 SGHRS and CDR2 YFSETQ. The CDR3 spells CASSLAGRGGQGMDTQYF. CDR3 bases: TGCGCCAGCAGCTTGGCCGGCCGAGGGGGACAGGGGATGGATACGCAGTATTTT.

The genes are TRBV20-1 and TRBJ2-2; 7 bases are shared with TRBD2. V lost 2 bases to trimming and J lost 6 bases; unmatched junction nucleotides: 12. The V gene's germline CDR1 is DFQATT and CDR2 SNEGSKA (reference sequence). CDR3 length equals 16 residues. The CDR3 is CSARRDGGRAPGELFF. The CDR3 DNA follows: TGCAGTGCTAGAAGGGATGGAGGGAGGGCCCCCGGGGAGCTGTTTTTT.

This clonotype has only a few counts. The genes are TRBV5-1 and TRBJ2-1; 10 nucleotides match TRBD2. This CDR3 comprises 15 residues. Trimming removed 4 bases from V and 5 bases from J; junction bases left unmatched: 6. The germline V gene has CDR1 SGHRS and CDR2 YFSETQ. As DNA, the CDR3 is TGCGCCAGCAGCCTAACTAGCGGGATACACAATGAGCAGTTCTTC. This gives the protein CASSLTSGIHNEQFF.